This T cell receptor (beta chain) was observed in a study of beta chain features in type 1 diabetes. The study's findings and limits: PCR could preferentially amplify shorter templates, alike in patients and controls.

Every bit of the isolated RNA underwent reverse transcription, so sequencing read expressed TCRB transcripts. The protocol was immunoSEQ multiplex PCR, while the TCRdb copy is restricted to in-frame clones and leaves out a portion. The sample contains about 400,000 clones, 10% to 15% of which appear only once. By way of CD45RO/CCR7/CD25/CD127/CD95/CD27, the CD4+ regulatory, stem cell-like memory, central memory and naive cells were sorted. As concerns this clone: The antigen is unknown.

This TCR derives from a man aged 18-30 years in good health. Sequenced: naive CD4+ T cells from blood.

Here the CDR3 reads CAWARDRTTDTQYF. As DNA, the CDR3 is TGTGCCTGGGCCCGGGACAGGACCACAGATACGCAGTATTTT. V gene TRBV30 combines with J gene TRBJ2-3; 8 bases fit TRBD1. Germline V lookup: CDR1 GTSNPN, CDR2 SVGIG (reference sequence). J lost 2 bases, V lost 5 bases, and 6 bases had no gene match. The CDR3 extends over 14 amino acids.